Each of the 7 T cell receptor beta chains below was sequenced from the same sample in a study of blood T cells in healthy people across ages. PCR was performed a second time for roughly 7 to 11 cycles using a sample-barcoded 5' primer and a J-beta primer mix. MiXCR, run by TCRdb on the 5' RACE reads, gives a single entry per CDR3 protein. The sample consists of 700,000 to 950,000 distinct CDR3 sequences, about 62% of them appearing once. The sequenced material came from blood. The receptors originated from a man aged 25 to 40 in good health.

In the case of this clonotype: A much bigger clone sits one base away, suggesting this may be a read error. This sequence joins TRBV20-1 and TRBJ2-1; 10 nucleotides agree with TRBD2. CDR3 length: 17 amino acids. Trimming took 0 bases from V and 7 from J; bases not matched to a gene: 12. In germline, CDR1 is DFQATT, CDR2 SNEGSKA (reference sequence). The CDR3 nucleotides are TGCAGTGCTAGAGATCTCAGCGGGAGGGCCGGGGAAAATGAGCAGTTCTTC. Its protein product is CSARDLSGRAGENEQFF.

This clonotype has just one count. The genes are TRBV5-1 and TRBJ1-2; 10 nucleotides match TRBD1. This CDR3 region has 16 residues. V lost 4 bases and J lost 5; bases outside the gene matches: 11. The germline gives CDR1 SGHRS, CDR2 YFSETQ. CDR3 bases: TGCGCCAGCAGCGCCGATCGGACAGGGGGTTTTTATGGCTACACCTTC. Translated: CASSADRTGGFYGYTF.

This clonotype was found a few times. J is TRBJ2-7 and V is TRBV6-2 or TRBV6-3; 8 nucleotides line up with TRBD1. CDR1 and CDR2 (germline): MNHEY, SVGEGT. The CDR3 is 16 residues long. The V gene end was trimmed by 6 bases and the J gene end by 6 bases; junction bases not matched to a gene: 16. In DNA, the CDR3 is TGTGCCAGCAGACCACAAAGGACAGGGCGATGGTCCGAGCAGTACTTC. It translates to CASRPQRTGRWSEQYF.

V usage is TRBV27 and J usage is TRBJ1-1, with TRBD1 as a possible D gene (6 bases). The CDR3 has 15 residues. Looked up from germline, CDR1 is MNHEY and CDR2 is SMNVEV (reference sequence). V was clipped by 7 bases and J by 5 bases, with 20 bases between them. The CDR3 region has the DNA TGTGCCAGCAACCATCGCCGGGGGGCGGAGACTGAAGCTTTCTTT. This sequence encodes CASNHRRGAETEAFF.

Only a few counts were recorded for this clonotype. The CDR3 DNA reads as TGCAGTGCTAGAGACCCGAGGGCCAAAAACATTCAGTACTTC. Translated: CSARDPRAKNIQYF. The J gene is TRBJ2-4, the V gene TRBV20-1; D is unclear. CDR1 and CDR2 from the germline V gene are DFQATT and SNEGSKA (reference sequence). Trimming shortened V by 0 bases and J by 1 base, and 7 bases separated the two germline ends. The CDR3 is 14 amino acids.

CDR3 sequence: CSALAGLQDTQYF. The CDR3 DNA follows: TGCAGTGCCCTAGCGGGACTGCAAGATACGCAGTATTTT. The chain links TRBV20-1 to TRBJ2-3, with TRBD2 matching over 9 bases. The junction had 6 bases not matched to a gene; V was cut back by 6 bases and J by 5 bases. The CDR3 is made up of 13 amino acids. Per the germline V gene, CDR1 is DFQATT and CDR2 is SNEGSKA (reference sequence).

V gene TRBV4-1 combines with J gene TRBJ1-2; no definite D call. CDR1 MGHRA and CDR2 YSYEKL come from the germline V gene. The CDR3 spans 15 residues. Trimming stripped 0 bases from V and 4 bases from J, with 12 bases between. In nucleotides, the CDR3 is TGCGCCAGCAGCCAAGACAATGACATATTCTATGGCTACACCTTC. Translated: CASSQDNDIFYGYTF.